The 9 T cell receptor beta chains presented below share a single source sample, sequenced in a study of cytomegalovirus exposure and HLA in healthy donors. The study ran its PCR with 60 Vbeta and 13 Jbeta primers. Some clones are missing from TCRdb's copy, which holds only in-frame ones; the method was immunoSEQ multiplex PCR. The top ten clones hold 5.5% to 9% of a sample with about 150,000 clones, 55% to 70% of them seen once. Sequenced sample: PBMCs. These receptors came from a woman in her sixties or seventies in good health and CMV-seropositive.

The chain links TRBV27 to TRBJ2-2; possibly TRBD1 for D (5 bases). The CDR3 runs 14 residues. The ends were cut back, 0 bases at V and 8 bases at J, with 10 bases in the middle. Germline V gene lookup returns CDR1 MNHEY and CDR2 SMNVEV (reference sequence). The CDR3 coding sequence is TGTGCCAGCAGTTTATCGAGGTCAGGGGGGGAGCTGTTTTTT. Translation gives CASSLSRSGGELFF.

The V gene is TRBV7-9, the J gene TRBJ2-7; TRBD2 matches at 7 bases. This CDR3 comprises 14 residues. Losses at the gene ends were 5 bases for V and 6 bases for J; bases not matched to a gene: 10. The V gene's germline CDR1 is SEHNR and CDR2 FQNEAQ (reference sequence). The CDR3 DNA sequence: TGTGCCAGCAGCCCCCCTAGGTCGGGGGGCGAGCAGTACTTC. It translates to CASSPPRSGGEQYF. The full variable domain, in which reference TRBV7-9 and TRBJ2-7 provide the parts outside the CDR3, is DTGVSQNPRHKITKRGQNVTFRCDPISEHNRLYWYRQTLGQGPEFLTYFQNEAQLEKSRLLSDRFSAERPKGSFSTLEIQRTEQGDSAMYLCASSPPRSGGEQYFGPGTRLTVT.

The V and J genes are TRBV18 and TRBJ2-5; 11 bases agree with TRBD1. The J call is doubtful: the DNA matches TRBJ2-7 better. Germline V gives CDR1 KGHSH, CDR2 LQKENI. The CDR3 is 15 residues long. The DNA for the CDR3 is TGTGCCAGCTCACTTTCGGGACAGGGGGCCTACGAGCAGTACTTC. Protein: CASSLSGQGAYEQYF.

This chain links TRBV28 with TRBJ1-4; TRBD1 aligns across 10 bases. The CDR3 sequence is 15 residues long. The junction had 7 bases not matched to a gene; V was cut back by 5 bases and J by 7 bases. Germline V gene data show CDR1 as MDHEN and CDR2 as SYDVKM. The CDR3 nucleotides read TGTGCCAGCAGTACCCGGACAGGGGGGTCTGAAAAACTGTTTTTT. Its protein product is CASSTRTGGSEKLFF. Combining the CDR3 with reference TRBV28 and TRBJ1-4 gives the whole variable domain DVKVTQSSRYLVKRTGEKVFLECVQDMDHENMFWYRQDPGLGLRLIYFSYDVKMKEKGDIPEGYSVSREKKERFSLILESASTNQTSMYLCASSTRTGGSEKLFFGSGTQLSVL.

The chain combines TRBV25-1 with TRBJ2-2; no firm D call. This CDR3 has 13 residues. V was clipped by 5 bases and J by 5 bases, with 9 bases between them. CDR1 MGHDK and CDR2 SYGVNS come from the germline V gene. The chain's CDR3 is CASSLEKTGELFF. Here the CDR3 DNA reads TGTGCCAGCAGTCTCGAGAAGACCGGGGAGCTGTTTTTT.

The CDR3 DNA follows: TGTGCCAGCAGCCCCCGACAGGGTGGGACTGAAGCTTTCTTT. Protein sequence: CASSPRQGGTEAFF. The chain uses TRBV7-2 and TRBJ1-1, with 7 nucleotides matching TRBD1. Looked up from germline, CDR1 is SGHTA and CDR2 is FQGNSA. J was trimmed by 5 bases and V by 5 bases; bases with no gene match: 8. The CDR3 loop spans 14 amino acids.

The chain combines TRBV27 with TRBJ1-5; 8 nucleotides match TRBD1. Germline CDR1 and CDR2: MNHEY and SMNVEV (reference sequence). V shed 5 bases and J 11 bases; nucleotides not matched to a gene: 14. The CDR3 totals 15 residues. Here the CDR3 DNA reads TGTGCCAGCAGTCCGTGGACAGGGAATGGTCTGGCCCAGCATTTT. This gives the protein CASSPWTGNGLAQHF.

The chain uses TRBV18 and TRBJ1-1; D gene uncertain. Trimming took off 1 base at V and 11 bases at J, with 11 bases between the two ends. There are 12 residues in the CDR3. Germline V lookup: CDR1 KGHSH, CDR2 LQKENI. The CDR3, as DNA: TGTGCCAGCTCACCACGGGGTGGGGAGGCTTTCTTT. This gives the protein CASSPRGGEAFF. Filled out from reference TRBV18 and TRBJ1-1, the complete variable domain reads NAGVMQNPRHLVRRRGQEARLRCSPMKGHSHVYWYRQLPEEGLKFMVYLQKENIIDESGMPKERFSAEFPKEGPSILRIQQVVRGDSAAYFCASSPRGGEAFFGQGTRLTVV.

This clone was picked up a small number of times. The chain uses TRBV5-1 and TRBJ2-3, with 10 bases aligning to TRBD1. The CDR3 totals 15 residues. CDR1 is SGHRS, CDR2 YFSETQ, per germline. V lost 5 bases to trimming and J lost 5 bases; unmatched junction nucleotides: 8. This chain's CDR3 is CASRGLGTGEDTQYF. CDR3 nucleotides: TGCGCCAGCAGGGGGTTAGGGACAGGGGAAGATACGCAGTATTTT.